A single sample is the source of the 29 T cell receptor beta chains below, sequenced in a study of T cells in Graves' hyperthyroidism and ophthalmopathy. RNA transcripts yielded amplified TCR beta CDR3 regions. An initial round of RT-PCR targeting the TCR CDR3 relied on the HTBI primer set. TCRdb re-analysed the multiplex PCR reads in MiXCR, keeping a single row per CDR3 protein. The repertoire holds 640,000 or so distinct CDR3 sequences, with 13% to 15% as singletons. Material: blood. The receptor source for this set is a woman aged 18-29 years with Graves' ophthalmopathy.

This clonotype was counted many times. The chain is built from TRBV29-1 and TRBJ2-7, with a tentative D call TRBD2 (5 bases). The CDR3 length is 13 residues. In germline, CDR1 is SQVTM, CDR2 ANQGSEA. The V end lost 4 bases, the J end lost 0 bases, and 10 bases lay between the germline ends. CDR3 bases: TGCAGCGTTGCTCCGGAGGTCTCCTACGAGCAGTACTTC. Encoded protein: CSVAPEVSYEQYF.

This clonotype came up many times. This CDR3 reads CASRVLAGGVTDTQYF. CDR3 coding DNA: TGTGCCAGCAGGGTTCTAGCGGGAGGGGTCACAGATACGCAGTATTTT. The chain combines TRBV7-2 with TRBJ2-3, with TRBD2 identical over 12 bases. V was clipped by 6 bases and J by 2 bases; unmatched bases: 6. The CDR3 loop spans 16 amino acids. Germline V gene lookup returns CDR1 SGHTA and CDR2 FQGNSA.

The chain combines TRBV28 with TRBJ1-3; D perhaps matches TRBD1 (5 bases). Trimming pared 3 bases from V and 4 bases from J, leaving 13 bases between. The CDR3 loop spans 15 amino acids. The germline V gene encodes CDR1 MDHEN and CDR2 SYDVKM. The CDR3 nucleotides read TGTGCCAGCAGTTTTACGGCAGGGAGCGGAAACACCATATATTTT. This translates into CASSFTAGSGNTIYF. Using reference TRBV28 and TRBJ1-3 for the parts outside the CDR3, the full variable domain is DVKVTQSSRYLVKRTGEKVFLECVQDMDHENMFWYRQDPGLGLRLIYFSYDVKMKEKGDIPEGYSVSREKKERFSLILESASTNQTSMYLCASSFTAGSGNTIYFGEGSWLTVV.

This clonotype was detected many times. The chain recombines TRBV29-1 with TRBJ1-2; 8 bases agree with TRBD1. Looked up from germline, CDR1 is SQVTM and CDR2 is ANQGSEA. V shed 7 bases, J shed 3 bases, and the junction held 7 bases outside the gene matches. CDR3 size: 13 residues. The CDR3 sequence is CSATGGLDYGYTF. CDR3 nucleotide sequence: TGCAGCGCTACAGGGGGGCTAGACTATGGCTACACCTTC.

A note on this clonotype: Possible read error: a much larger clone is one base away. The CDR3 coding sequence is TGTGCCAGCAGCACCAACCCGGACTTGGGTAGCGGGACGATTTACGAGCAGTTCTTC. Its protein product is CASSTNPDLGSGTIYEQFF. The chain employs TRBV5-5 and TRBJ2-7; 8 bases line up with TRBD2. The tail of the sequence fits TRBJ2-1 better, so the J call may be wrong. CDR3 size: 19 residues. Germline values: CDR1 SGHKS, CDR2 YYEKEE (reference sequence).

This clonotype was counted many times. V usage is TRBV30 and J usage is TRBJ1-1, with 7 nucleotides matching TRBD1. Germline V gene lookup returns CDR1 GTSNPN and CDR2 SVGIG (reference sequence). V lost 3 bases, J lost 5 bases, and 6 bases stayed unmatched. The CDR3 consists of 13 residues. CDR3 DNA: TGTGCCTGGAGGACAGGGTTTATAACTGAAGCTTTCTTT. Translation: CAWRTGFITEAFF.

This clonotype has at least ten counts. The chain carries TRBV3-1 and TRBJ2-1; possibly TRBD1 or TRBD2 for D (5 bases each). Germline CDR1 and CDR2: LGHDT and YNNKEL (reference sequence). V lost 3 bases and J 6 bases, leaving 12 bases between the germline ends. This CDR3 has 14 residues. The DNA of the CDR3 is TGTGCCAGCAGCCAGACCGAGGGGCCCAATGAGCAGTTCTTC. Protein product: CASSQTEGPNEQFF.

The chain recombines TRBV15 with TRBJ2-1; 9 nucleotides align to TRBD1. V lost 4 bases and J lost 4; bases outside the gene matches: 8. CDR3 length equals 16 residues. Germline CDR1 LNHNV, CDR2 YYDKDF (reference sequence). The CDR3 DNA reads TGTGCCACCAGCAAGGGGACAGGGATATTGTACAATGAGCAGTTCTTC. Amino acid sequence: CATSKGTGILYNEQFF.

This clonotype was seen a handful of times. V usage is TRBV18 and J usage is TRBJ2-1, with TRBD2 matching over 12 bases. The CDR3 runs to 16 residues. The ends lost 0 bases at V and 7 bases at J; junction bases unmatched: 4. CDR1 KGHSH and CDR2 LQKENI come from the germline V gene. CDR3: CASSPPTSGSRNEQFF. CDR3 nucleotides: TGTGCCAGCTCACCACCGACTAGCGGGAGTAGGAATGAGCAGTTCTTC.

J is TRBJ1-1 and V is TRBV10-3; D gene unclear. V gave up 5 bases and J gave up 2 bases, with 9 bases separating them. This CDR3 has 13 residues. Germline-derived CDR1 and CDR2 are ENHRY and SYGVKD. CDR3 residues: CAISYRSNTEAFF. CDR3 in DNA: TGTGCCATCAGTTATCGCTCCAACACTGAAGCTTTCTTT.

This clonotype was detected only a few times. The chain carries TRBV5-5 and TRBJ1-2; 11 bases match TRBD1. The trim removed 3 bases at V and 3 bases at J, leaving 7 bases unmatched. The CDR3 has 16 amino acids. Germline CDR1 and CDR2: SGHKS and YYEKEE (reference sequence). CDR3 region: CASSSRTGGTHYGYTF. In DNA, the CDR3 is TGTGCCAGCAGCTCGCGGACAGGGGGCACTCACTATGGCTACACCTTC.

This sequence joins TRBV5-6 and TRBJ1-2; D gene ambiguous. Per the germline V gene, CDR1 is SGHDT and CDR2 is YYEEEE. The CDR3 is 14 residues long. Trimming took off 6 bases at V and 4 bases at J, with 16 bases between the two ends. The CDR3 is CASTSWGGSYGYTF. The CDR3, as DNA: TGTGCCAGCACCTCATGGGGAGGAAGCTATGGCTACACCTTC. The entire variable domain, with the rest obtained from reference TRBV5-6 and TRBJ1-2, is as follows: DAGVTQSPTHLIKTRGQQVTLRCSPKSGHDTVSWYQQALGQGPQFIFQYYEEEERQRGNFPDRFSGHQFPNYSSELNVNALLLGDSALYLCASTSWGGSYGYTFGSGTRLTVV.

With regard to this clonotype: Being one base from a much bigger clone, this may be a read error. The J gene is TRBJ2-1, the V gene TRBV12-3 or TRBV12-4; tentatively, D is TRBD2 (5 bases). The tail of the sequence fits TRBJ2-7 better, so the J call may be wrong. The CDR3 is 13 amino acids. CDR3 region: CADGSIVNNEQYF. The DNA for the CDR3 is TGTGCCGATGGGAGCATTGTCAACAATGAGCAGTACTTC.

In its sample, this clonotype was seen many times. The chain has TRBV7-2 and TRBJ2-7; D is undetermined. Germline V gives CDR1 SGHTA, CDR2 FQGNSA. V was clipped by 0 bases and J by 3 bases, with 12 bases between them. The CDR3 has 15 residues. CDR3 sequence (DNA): TGTGCCAGCAGCTTAGCGAACTTAGCCAACTACGAGCAGTACTTC. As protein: CASSLANLANYEQYF.

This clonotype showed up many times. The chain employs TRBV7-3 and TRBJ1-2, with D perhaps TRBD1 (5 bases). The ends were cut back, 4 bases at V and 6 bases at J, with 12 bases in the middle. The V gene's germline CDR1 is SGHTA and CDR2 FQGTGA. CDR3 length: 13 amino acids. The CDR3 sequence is CASSSPQGDGYTF. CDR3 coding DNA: TGTGCCAGCAGCTCCCCCCAGGGAGATGGCTACACCTTC.

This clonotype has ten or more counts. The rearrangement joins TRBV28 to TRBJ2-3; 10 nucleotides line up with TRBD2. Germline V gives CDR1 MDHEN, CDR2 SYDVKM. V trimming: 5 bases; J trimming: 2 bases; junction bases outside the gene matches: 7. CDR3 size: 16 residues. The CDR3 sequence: CASSTRTSGSTDTQYF. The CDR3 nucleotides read TGTGCCAGCAGTACCAGGACTAGCGGATCCACAGATACGCAGTATTTT.

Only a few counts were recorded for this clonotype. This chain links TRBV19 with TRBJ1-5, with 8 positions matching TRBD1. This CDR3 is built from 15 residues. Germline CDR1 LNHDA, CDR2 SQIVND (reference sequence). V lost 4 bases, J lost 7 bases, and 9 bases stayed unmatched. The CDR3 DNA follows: TGTGCCAGTAGTACCGGGACAGGCACAAGGCAGCCCCAGCATTTT. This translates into CASSTGTGTRQPQHF.

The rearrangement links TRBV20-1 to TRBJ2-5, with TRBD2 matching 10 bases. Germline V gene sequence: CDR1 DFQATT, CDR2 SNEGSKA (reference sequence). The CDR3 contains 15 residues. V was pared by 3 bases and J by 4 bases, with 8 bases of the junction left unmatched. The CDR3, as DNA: TGCAGTGCTAGGATTCTAGCGGGAGAGTTAGAGACCCAGTACTTC. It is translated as CSARILAGELETQYF.

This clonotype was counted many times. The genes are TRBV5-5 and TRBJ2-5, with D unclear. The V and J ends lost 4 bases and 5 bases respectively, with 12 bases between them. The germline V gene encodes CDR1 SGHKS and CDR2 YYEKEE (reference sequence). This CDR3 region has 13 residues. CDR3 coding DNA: TGTGCCAGCAGCCCAGTGATTGCTGAGACCCAGTACTTC. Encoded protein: CASSPVIAETQYF.

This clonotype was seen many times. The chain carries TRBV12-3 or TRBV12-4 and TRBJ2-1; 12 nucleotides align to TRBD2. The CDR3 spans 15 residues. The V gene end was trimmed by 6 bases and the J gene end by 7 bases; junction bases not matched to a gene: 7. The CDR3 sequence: CASSLTSGGQNEQFF. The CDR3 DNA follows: TGTGCCAGCAGCCTGACTAGCGGGGGCCAGAATGAGCAGTTCTTC.

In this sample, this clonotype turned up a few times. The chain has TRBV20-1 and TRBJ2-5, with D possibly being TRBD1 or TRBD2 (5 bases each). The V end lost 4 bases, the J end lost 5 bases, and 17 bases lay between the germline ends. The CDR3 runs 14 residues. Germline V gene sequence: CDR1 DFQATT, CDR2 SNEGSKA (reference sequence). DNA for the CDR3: TGCAGTGCTACGGGGCGGCAGGCCGTGGAGACCCAGTACTTC. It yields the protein CSATGRQAVETQYF.

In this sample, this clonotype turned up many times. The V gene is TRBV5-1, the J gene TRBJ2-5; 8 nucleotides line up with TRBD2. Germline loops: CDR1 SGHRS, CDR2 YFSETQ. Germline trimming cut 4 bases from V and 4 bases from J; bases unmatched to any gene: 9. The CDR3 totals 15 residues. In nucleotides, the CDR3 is TGCGCCAGCAGCCAAGCGGGAGATTGGGCAGAGACCCAGTACTTC. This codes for CASSQAGDWAETQYF.

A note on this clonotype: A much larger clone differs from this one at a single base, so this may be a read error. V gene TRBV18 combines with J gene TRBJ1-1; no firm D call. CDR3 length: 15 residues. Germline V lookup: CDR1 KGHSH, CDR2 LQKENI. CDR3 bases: TGTGCCAGCTCACCTCGGGAGTCGATAAACACTGGAGCTTTCTTT. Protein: CASSPRESINTGAFF.

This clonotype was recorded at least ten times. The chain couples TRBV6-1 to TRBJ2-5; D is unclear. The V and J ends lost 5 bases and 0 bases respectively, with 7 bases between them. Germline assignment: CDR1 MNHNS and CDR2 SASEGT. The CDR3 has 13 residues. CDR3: CASSFPYQETQYF. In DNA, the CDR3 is TGTGCCAGCAGTTTCCCCTACCAAGAGACCCAGTACTTC.

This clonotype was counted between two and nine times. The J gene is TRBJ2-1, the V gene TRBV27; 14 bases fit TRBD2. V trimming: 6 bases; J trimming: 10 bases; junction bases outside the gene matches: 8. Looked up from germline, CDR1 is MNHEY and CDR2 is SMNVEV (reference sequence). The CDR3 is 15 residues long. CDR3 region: CASSVGTSGSGEQFF. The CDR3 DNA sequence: TGTGCCAGCAGCGTCGGGACTAGCGGGAGTGGGGAGCAGTTCTTC.

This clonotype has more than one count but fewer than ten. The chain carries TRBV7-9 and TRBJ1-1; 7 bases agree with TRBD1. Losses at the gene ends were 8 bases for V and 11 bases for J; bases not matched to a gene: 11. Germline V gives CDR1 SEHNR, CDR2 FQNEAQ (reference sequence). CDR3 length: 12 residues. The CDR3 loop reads CASRRGGQAAFF. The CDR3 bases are TGTGCCAGCCGAAGAGGTGGACAGGCGGCTTTCTTT. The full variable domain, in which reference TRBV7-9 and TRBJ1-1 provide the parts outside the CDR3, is DTGVSQNPRHKITKRGQNVTFRCDPISEHNRLYWYRQTLGQGPEFLTYFQNEAQLEKSRLLSDRFSAERPKGSFSTLEIQRTEQGDSAMYLCASRRGGQAAFFGQGTRLTVV.

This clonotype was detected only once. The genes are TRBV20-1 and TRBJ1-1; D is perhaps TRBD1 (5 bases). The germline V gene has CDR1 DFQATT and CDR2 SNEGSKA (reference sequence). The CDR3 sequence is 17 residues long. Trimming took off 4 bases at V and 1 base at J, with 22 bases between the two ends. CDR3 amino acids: CSAKGRQSWQPNTEAFF. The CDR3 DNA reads TGCAGTGCTAAGGGGCGCCAGTCGTGGCAGCCGAACACTGAAGCTTTCTTT.

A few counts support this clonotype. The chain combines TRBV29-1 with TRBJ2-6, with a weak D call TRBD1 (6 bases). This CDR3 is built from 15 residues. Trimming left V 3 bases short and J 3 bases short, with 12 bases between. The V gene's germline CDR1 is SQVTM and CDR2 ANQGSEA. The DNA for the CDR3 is TGCAGCGTTGAGGGGGCGGGCGGTGGGGCCAACGTCCTGACTTTC. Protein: CSVEGAGGGANVLTF.

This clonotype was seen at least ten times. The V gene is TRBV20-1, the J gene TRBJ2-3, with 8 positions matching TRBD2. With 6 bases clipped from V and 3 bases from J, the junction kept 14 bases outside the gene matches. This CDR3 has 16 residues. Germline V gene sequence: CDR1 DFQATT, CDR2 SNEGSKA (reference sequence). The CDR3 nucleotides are TGCAGTGCCAAGATGGGATCGGGAGGGAGGACAGATACGCAGTATTTT. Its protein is CSAKMGSGGRTDTQYF.